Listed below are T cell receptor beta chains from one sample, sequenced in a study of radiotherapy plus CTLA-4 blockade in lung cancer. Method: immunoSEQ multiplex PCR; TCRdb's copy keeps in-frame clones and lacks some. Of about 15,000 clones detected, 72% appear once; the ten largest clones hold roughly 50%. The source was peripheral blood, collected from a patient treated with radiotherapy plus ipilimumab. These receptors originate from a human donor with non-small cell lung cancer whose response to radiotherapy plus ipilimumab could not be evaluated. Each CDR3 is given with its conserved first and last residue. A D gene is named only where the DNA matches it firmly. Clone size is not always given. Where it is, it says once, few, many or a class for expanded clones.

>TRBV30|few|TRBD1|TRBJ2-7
TGTGCCTGGAGTTCAAACGGAGGGGACAGGGGCTACGAGCAGTACTTC
CAWSSNGGDRGYEQYF
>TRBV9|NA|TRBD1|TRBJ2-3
TGTGCCAGCAGCCCAAGGGACAGGGGGGGAGCAGATACGCAGTATTTT
CASSPRDRGGADTQYF
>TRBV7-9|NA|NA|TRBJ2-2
TGTGCCAGCAGTTCTGTCCTGAACACCGGGGAGCTGTTTTTT
CASSSVLNTGELFF
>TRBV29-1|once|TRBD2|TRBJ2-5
TGCAGCGTTGAATTGACTAGCCGCGAGACCCAGTACTTC
CSVELTSRETQYF
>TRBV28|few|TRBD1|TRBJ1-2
TGTGCCAGCAGTTTACTGGACAGGGCGGATGGCTACACCTTC
CASSLLDRADGYTF
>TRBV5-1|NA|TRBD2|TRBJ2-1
TGCGCCAGCAGCTTGGTAATGGGGACTAGCGGGGGGGCATCCTACAATGAGCAGTTCTTC
CASSLVMGTSGGASYNEQFF
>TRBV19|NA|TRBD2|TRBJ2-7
TGTGCCACCCGTCAGGGCCGGGGGGGCCTGGAGGAGCAGTACTTC
CATRQGRGGLEEQYF
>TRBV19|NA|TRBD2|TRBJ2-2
TGTGCCAGCTTTCAAGCGGGGGGGCCCACCGGGGAGCTGTTTTTT
CASFQAGGPTGELFF
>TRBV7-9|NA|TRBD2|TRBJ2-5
TGTGCCAGCAGCTTAACGGTAGCGGGGGAAGAGACCCAGTACTTC
CASSLTVAGEETQYF
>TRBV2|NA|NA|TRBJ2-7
TGTGCCAGCAGTATAGCCTACGAGCAGTACTTC
CASSIAYEQYF
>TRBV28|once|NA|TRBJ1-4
TGTGCCAGCAGTTTAAGCGAACGGAGGGGTTTTGATGAAAAACTGTTTTTT
CASSLSERRGFDEKLFF
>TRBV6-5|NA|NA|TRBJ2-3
TGTGCCAGCAGTTCCTCCTCGGCGGGGGCCACAGATACGCAGTATTTT
CASSSSSAGATDTQYF
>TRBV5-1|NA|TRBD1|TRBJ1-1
TGCGCCAGCAGCTTGAGACAGGGGATGGGCGAAGCTTTCTTT
CASSLRQGMGEAFF
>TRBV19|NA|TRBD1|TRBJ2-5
TGTGCCAGTAGTATGGGGACAGGGAGAAGAGAGACCCAGTACTTC
CASSMGTGRRETQYF
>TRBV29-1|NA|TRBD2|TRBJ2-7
TGCAGCGTGCGGGGGGGCGGGGGCTCCTACGAGCAGTACTTC
CSVRGGGGSYEQYF
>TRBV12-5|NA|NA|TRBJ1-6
TGTGCTAGTGGTTTCTGGGGGGGGCGAGGTTCACCCCTCCACTTT
CASGFWGGRGSPLHF
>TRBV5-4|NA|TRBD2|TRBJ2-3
TGTGCCAGCAGCTTGGAGACTAGCGGGGGGGATACGCAGTATTTT
CASSLETSGGDTQYF
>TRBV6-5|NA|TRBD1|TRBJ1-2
TGTGCCAGCAGTTACGGACAGGGGGCAACCCGGTATGGCTACACCTTC
CASSYGQGATRYGYTF
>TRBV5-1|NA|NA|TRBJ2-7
TGCGCCAGCAGCTTGTCGGGGAGGCGGCCCGAGCAGTACTTC
CASSLSGRRPEQYF
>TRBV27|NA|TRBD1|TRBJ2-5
TGTGCCAGCAGTCCGGGGGACAGGGGGGTGGAGACCCAGTACTTC
CASSPGDRGVETQYF
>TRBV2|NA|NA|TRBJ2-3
TGTGCCAGCAGTGAAAGGGGAGATACGCAGTATTTT
CASSERGDTQYF
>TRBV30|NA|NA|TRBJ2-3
TGTGCCTGGAGTGTTTGGGGTGAAGGGGACACAGATACGCAGTATTTT
CAWSVWGEGDTDTQYF
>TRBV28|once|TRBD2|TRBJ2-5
TGTGCCAGCAGTTTGTTAGCGGGGGGGCCCGAGACCCAGTACTTC
CASSLLAGGPETQYF
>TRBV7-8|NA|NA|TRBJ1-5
TGTGCCAGCAGCCAAAGCAGCAATCAGCCCCAGCATTTT
CASSQSSNQPQHF
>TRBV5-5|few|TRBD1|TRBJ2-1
TGTGCCAGCAGCTTGGGGACAGGGCTTCCGTTCTTC
CASSLGTGLPFF
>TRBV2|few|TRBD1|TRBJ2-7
TGTGCCAGCAGTGAAGTCCCGGGACAGGGTCAACAGGGCGAGCAGTACTTC
CASSEVPGQGQQGEQYF
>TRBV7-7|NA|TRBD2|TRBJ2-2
TGTGCCAGCAGCTTAGGGGGAGGGGTCGCGAACACCGGGGAGCTGTTTTTT
CASSLGGGVANTGELFF